The rows below give T cell receptor beta chains drawn from one sample of a study of T cell changes during pregnancy in multiple sclerosis. The table came from immunoSEQ multiplex PCR; TCRdb's copy has only in-frame clones and leaves some out. Of about 75,000 clones listed, about 94% are singletons. The material was CD4+ T cells from peripheral blood mononuclear cells, obtained after pregnancy. The source is a female donor with multiple sclerosis, enrolled in a pregnancy study. CDR3s include the opening cysteine and the closing phenylalanine or tryptophan. The order of the fields is V gene, CDR3 length, clone size, J gene, D gene, CDR3 protein, CDR3 DNA. The D gene is left open where the match is weak. Size is omitted from some rows. Given values are once, few, many or a class for expanded clones.

v_gene: TRBV5-7
len: 15
abundance: -
j_gene: TRBJ2-1
d_gene: -
CDR3aa: CASSLIVGLYNEQFF
CDR3nt: TGTGCCAGCAGCTTAATAGTCGGACTTTACAATGAGCAGTTCTTC

v_gene: TRBV6-1
len: 12
abundance: -
j_gene: TRBJ1-2
d_gene: TRBD1
CDR3aa: CASGDRVYGYTF
CDR3nt: TGTGCCAGCGGTGACAGGGTCTATGGCTACACCTTC

v_gene: TRBV28
len: 12
abundance: once
j_gene: TRBJ1-5
d_gene: -
CDR3aa: CASSFRDQPQHF
CDR3nt: TGTGCCAGCAGTTTTCGGGATCAGCCCCAGCATTTT

v_gene: TRBV10-3
len: 13
abundance: -
j_gene: TRBJ2-3
d_gene: -
CDR3aa: CAISESEGNTQYF
CDR3nt: TGTGCCATCAGTGAGTCGGAGGGGAATACGCAGTATTTT

v_gene: TRBV19
len: 16
abundance: -
j_gene: TRBJ1-1
d_gene: -
CDR3aa: CASSMGGAGRSTEAFF
CDR3nt: TGTGCCAGTAGTATGGGCGGGGCGGGGCGTAGCACTGAAGCTTTCTTT

v_gene: TRBV27
len: 13
abundance: -
j_gene: TRBJ2-7
d_gene: -
CDR3aa: CATRDFRNYEQYF
CDR3nt: TGTGCCACCCGGGACTTCCGAAACTACGAGCAGTACTTC

v_gene: TRBV7-2
len: 13
abundance: -
j_gene: TRBJ2-7
d_gene: -
CDR3aa: CASSWSSSYEQYF
CDR3nt: TGTGCCAGCAGCTGGAGTAGCTCCTACGAGCAGTACTTC

v_gene: TRBV25-1
len: 13
abundance: -
j_gene: TRBJ1-5
d_gene: -
CDR3aa: CASSRGGNQPQHF
CDR3nt: TGTGCCAGCAGCCGGGGTGGCAATCAGCCCCAGCATTTT

v_gene: TRBV5-1
len: 15
abundance: -
j_gene: TRBJ2-7
d_gene: TRBD2
CDR3aa: CASTAGTSGSYEQYF
CDR3nt: TGCGCCAGCACCGCCGGGACTAGCGGTTCCTACGAGCAGTACTTC

v_gene: TRBV19
len: 16
abundance: -
j_gene: TRBJ1-5
d_gene: TRBD1
CDR3aa: CASSIVTGPNNQPQHF
CDR3nt: TGTGCCAGTAGTATAGTGACAGGGCCAAACAATCAGCCCCAGCATTTT

v_gene: TRBV5-6
len: 14
abundance: once
j_gene: TRBJ2-7
d_gene: TRBD2
CDR3aa: CASSFLTGLAEQYF
CDR3nt: TGTGCCAGCAGCTTCCTGACCGGACTAGCCGAGCAGTACTTC

v_gene: TRBV28
len: 15
abundance: -
j_gene: TRBJ2-7
d_gene: TRBD1
CDR3aa: CASSLGTGGFYEQYF
CDR3nt: TGTGCCAGCAGTTTAGGGACAGGGGGGTTCTACGAGCAGTACTTC

v_gene: TRBV25-1
len: 16
abundance: -
j_gene: TRBJ2-3
d_gene: -
CDR3aa: CASSSHGGARTDTQYF
CDR3nt: TGTGCCAGCAGTTCCCATGGGGGGGCGCGCACAGATACGCAGTATTTT

v_gene: TRBV7-9
len: 14
abundance: -
j_gene: TRBJ2-1
d_gene: TRBD2
CDR3aa: CAIPGLAGEGEQFF
CDR3nt: TGTGCCATACCGGGACTAGCGGGAGAGGGTGAGCAGTTCTTC

v_gene: TRBV5-4
len: 16
abundance: -
j_gene: TRBJ2-7
d_gene: TRBD1
CDR3aa: CASSWAQGARRREQYF
CDR3nt: TGTGCCAGCAGCTGGGCTCAGGGGGCTCGAAGACGGGAGCAGTACTTC

v_gene: TRBV28
len: 15
abundance: -
j_gene: TRBJ1-5
d_gene: TRBD1
CDR3aa: CASSLGQGVRQPQHF
CDR3nt: TGTGCCAGCAGTTTAGGGCAGGGGGTACGTCAGCCCCAGCATTTT

v_gene: TRBV7-9
len: 15
abundance: -
j_gene: TRBJ2-1
d_gene: -
CDR3aa: CASSLAGSAIHEQFF
CDR3nt: TGTGCCAGCAGCTTAGCGGGGAGCGCAATACATGAGCAGTTCTTC

v_gene: TRBV20-1
len: 11
abundance: -
j_gene: TRBJ2-7
d_gene: -
CDR3aa: CSPGRSNEQYF
CDR3nt: TGCAGCCCAGGCAGGTCCAACGAGCAGTACTTC

v_gene: TRBV6-1
len: 14
abundance: -
j_gene: TRBJ2-7
d_gene: -
CDR3aa: CASSEALTAYEQYF
CDR3nt: TGTGCCAGCAGTGAAGCGCTAACAGCCTACGAGCAGTACTTC

v_gene: TRBV5-1
len: 15
abundance: -
j_gene: TRBJ2-7
d_gene: -
CDR3aa: CASSYGTLGAYEQYF
CDR3nt: TGCGCCAGCAGCTACGGGACTCTAGGTGCCTACGAGCAGTACTTC

v_gene: TRBV20-1
len: 11
abundance: -
j_gene: TRBJ2-1
d_gene: TRBD2
CDR3aa: CSAAGVSEQFF
CDR3nt: TGCAGTGCTGCGGGAGTTAGTGAGCAGTTCTTC

v_gene: TRBV6-1
len: 15
abundance: once
j_gene: TRBJ2-3
d_gene: TRBD1
CDR3aa: CASSFDRAGTDTQYF
CDR3nt: TGTGCCAGCAGTTTTGACAGGGCTGGCACAGATACGCAGTATTTT

v_gene: TRBV27
len: 16
abundance: -
j_gene: TRBJ2-1
d_gene: -
CDR3aa: CASSLGSGSSYNEQFF
CDR3nt: TGTGCCAGCAGTTTGGGTAGCGGTTCTTCCTACAATGAGCAGTTCTTC

v_gene: TRBV5-5
len: 15
abundance: -
j_gene: TRBJ2-7
d_gene: -
CDR3aa: CASSPRFPGPHEQYF
CDR3nt: TGTGCCAGCAGCCCCCGATTCCCTGGCCCCCACGAGCAGTACTTC

v_gene: TRBV6-5
len: 14
abundance: -
j_gene: TRBJ2-7
d_gene: TRBD1
CDR3aa: CASSTTGVVYEQYF
CDR3nt: TGTGCCAGCAGTACTACAGGGGTGGTCTACGAGCAGTACTTC

v_gene: TRBV5-4
len: 15
abundance: -
j_gene: TRBJ2-6
d_gene: -
CDR3aa: CASSLLGAGANVLTF
CDR3nt: TGTGCCAGCAGCTTATTGGGAGCTGGGGCCAACGTCCTGACTTTC

v_gene: TRBV7-3
len: 16
abundance: -
j_gene: TRBJ2-1
d_gene: TRBD2
CDR3aa: CASSSMGTSGHNEQFF
CDR3nt: TGTGCCAGCAGCTCGATGGGTACTAGCGGTCACAATGAGCAGTTCTTC

v_gene: TRBV6-6
len: 15
abundance: -
j_gene: TRBJ2-6
d_gene: -
CDR3aa: CASSYRSSGANVLTF
CDR3nt: TGTGCCAGCAGTTACCGGAGCTCAGGGGCCAACGTCCTGACTTTC

v_gene: TRBV30
len: 13
abundance: -
j_gene: TRBJ2-5
d_gene: -
CDR3aa: CAWSVLPQETQYF
CDR3nt: TGTGCCTGGAGTGTACTACCCCAAGAGACCCAGTACTTC

v_gene: TRBV6-4
len: 14
abundance: -
j_gene: TRBJ2-2
d_gene: TRBD2
CDR3aa: CASSGLAGGGELFF
CDR3nt: TGTGCCAGCAGTGGACTAGCGGGAGGCGGGGAGCTGTTTTTT

v_gene: TRBV5-6
len: 15
abundance: -
j_gene: TRBJ2-1
d_gene: TRBD2
CDR3aa: CASSLRTSGGNEQFF
CDR3nt: TGTGCCAGCAGCCTAAGGACTAGCGGGGGTAATGAGCAGTTCTTC

v_gene: TRBV15
len: 15
abundance: -
j_gene: TRBJ2-5
d_gene: -
CDR3aa: CATSRGRPGQETQYF
CDR3nt: TGTGCCACCAGCAGAGGACGTCCAGGCCAAGAGACCCAGTACTTC

v_gene: TRBV7-3
len: 11
abundance: -
j_gene: TRBJ2-1
d_gene: -
CDR3aa: CASSLSGRVFF
CDR3nt: TGTGCCAGCAGCTTATCTGGTCGGGTGTTCTTC

v_gene: TRBV30
len: 13
abundance: -
j_gene: TRBJ1-2
d_gene: -
CDR3aa: CAWSNRIGYGYTF
CDR3nt: TGTGCCTGGAGCAACAGGATCGGCTATGGCTACACCTTC

v_gene: TRBV6-5
len: 16
abundance: -
j_gene: TRBJ1-2
d_gene: TRBD1
CDR3aa: CASSYSWTGANYGYTF
CDR3nt: TGTGCCAGCAGTTACTCTTGGACAGGGGCCAACTATGGCTACACCTTC

v_gene: TRBV7-6
len: 16
abundance: -
j_gene: TRBJ2-2
d_gene: TRBD1
CDR3aa: CASSLRQGGYTGELFF
CDR3nt: TGTGCCAGCAGCCTCCGACAGGGCGGGTACACCGGGGAGCTGTTTTTT

v_gene: TRBV15
len: 15
abundance: -
j_gene: TRBJ2-3
d_gene: TRBD2
CDR3aa: CATSRGTSGTDTQYF
CDR3nt: TGTGCCACCAGCAGAGGGACTAGCGGCACAGATACGCAGTATTTT

v_gene: TRBV14
len: 15
abundance: -
j_gene: TRBJ1-2
d_gene: TRBD1
CDR3aa: CASSQKRGQNYGYTF
CDR3nt: TGTGCCAGCAGCCAAAAAAGGGGGCAAAACTATGGCTACACCTTC

v_gene: TRBV5-1
len: 16
abundance: once
j_gene: TRBJ2-2
d_gene: TRBD2
CDR3aa: CASSLRLAVNTGELFF
CDR3nt: TGCGCCAGCAGCTTGAGACTAGCCGTGAACACCGGGGAGCTGTTTTTT

v_gene: TRBV10-3
len: 16
abundance: few
j_gene: TRBJ2-3
d_gene: TRBD2
CDR3aa: CAISGTSGAVTDTQYF
CDR3nt: TGTGCCATCAGTGGGACTAGCGGGGCGGTCACAGATACGCAGTATTTT

v_gene: TRBV27
len: 12
abundance: -
j_gene: TRBJ1-2
d_gene: -
CDR3aa: CASSLGGDGYTF
CDR3nt: TGTGCCAGCAGTTTGGGGGGGGATGGCTACACCTTC

v_gene: TRBV19
len: 17
abundance: -
j_gene: TRBJ2-6
d_gene: TRBD1
CDR3aa: CASSTPGQGSGANVLTF
CDR3nt: TGTGCCAGTAGCACACCGGGACAGGGGTCTGGGGCCAACGTCCTGACTTTC

v_gene: TRBV27
len: 14
abundance: once
j_gene: TRBJ1-1
d_gene: -
CDR3aa: CASRLLGARTEAFF
CDR3nt: TGTGCCAGCAGGCTTTTGGGGGCACGGACTGAAGCTTTCTTT

v_gene: TRBV30
len: 16
abundance: -
j_gene: TRBJ2-5
d_gene: TRBD2
CDR3aa: CAWSVAAGGPQETQYF
CDR3nt: TGTGCCTGGAGTGTAGCAGCGGGAGGGCCCCAAGAGACCCAGTACTTC

v_gene: TRBV19
len: 15
abundance: -
j_gene: TRBJ2-7
d_gene: -
CDR3aa: CASSITRGRSYEQYF
CDR3nt: TGTGCCAGTAGTATTACCAGGGGTCGCTCCTACGAGCAGTACTTC

v_gene: TRBV30
len: 12
abundance: once
j_gene: TRBJ2-7
d_gene: TRBD1
CDR3aa: CAHGTGGHEQYF
CDR3nt: TGTGCCCATGGGACAGGGGGACACGAGCAGTACTTC

v_gene: TRBV19
len: 17
abundance: once
j_gene: TRBJ2-5
d_gene: TRBD2
CDR3aa: CASSALWGGRYQETQYF
CDR3nt: TGTGCCAGTAGTGCCCTTTGGGGCGGGAGGTACCAAGAGACCCAGTACTTC

v_gene: TRBV6-6
len: 13
abundance: -
j_gene: TRBJ1-2
d_gene: -
CDR3aa: CASSPTGNYGYTF
CDR3nt: TGTGCCAGCAGCCCAACAGGGAACTATGGCTACACCTTC

v_gene: TRBV10-3
len: 14
abundance: -
j_gene: TRBJ1-2
d_gene: TRBD1
CDR3aa: CAITTGGANYGYTF
CDR3nt: TGTGCCATCACGACAGGGGGCGCTAACTATGGCTACACCTTC

v_gene: TRBV10-2
len: 13
abundance: -
j_gene: TRBJ1-4
d_gene: TRBD1
CDR3aa: CASARGAHEKLFF
CDR3nt: TGCGCCAGCGCCAGGGGGGCTCATGAAAAACTGTTTTTT

v_gene: TRBV6-1
len: 14
abundance: once
j_gene: TRBJ2-5
d_gene: -
CDR3aa: CASRGGHEWETQYF
CDR3nt: TGTGCCAGCAGAGGTGGGCACGAGTGGGAGACCCAGTACTTC

v_gene: TRBV19
len: 16
abundance: -
j_gene: TRBJ2-2
d_gene: TRBD1
CDR3aa: CASSKGQGANTGELFF
CDR3nt: TGTGCCAGTAGCAAAGGACAGGGGGCAAACACCGGGGAGCTGTTTTTT

v_gene: TRBV19
len: 17
abundance: -
j_gene: TRBJ2-4
d_gene: TRBD2
CDR3aa: CASSSRLAGGHKNIQYF
CDR3nt: TGTGCCAGTAGTTCTCGTTTAGCGGGAGGGCACAAAAACATTCAGTACTTC

v_gene: TRBV5-4
len: 16
abundance: -
j_gene: TRBJ2-3
d_gene: -
CDR3aa: CASSSPGTPSTDTQYF
CDR3nt: TGTGCCAGCAGCTCTCCCGGGACACCAAGCACAGATACGCAGTATTTT

v_gene: TRBV2
len: 14
abundance: -
j_gene: TRBJ2-7
d_gene: TRBD1
CDR3aa: CASSGGTGSYEQYF
CDR3nt: TGTGCCAGCAGTGGGGGGACAGGGTCCTACGAGCAGTACTTC

v_gene: TRBV20-1
len: 10
abundance: -
j_gene: TRBJ1-2
d_gene: -
CDR3aa: CSAIELGYTF
CDR3nt: TGCAGTGCTATAGAACTCGGCTACACCTTC

v_gene: TRBV2
len: 14
abundance: -
j_gene: TRBJ2-5
d_gene: TRBD2
CDR3aa: CASKRGQYQETQYF
CDR3nt: TGTGCCAGCAAGCGGGGCCAGTACCAAGAGACCCAGTACTTC

v_gene: TRBV18
len: 13
abundance: -
j_gene: TRBJ2-5
d_gene: -
CDR3aa: CASSAGNGETQYF
CDR3nt: TGTGCCAGCTCAGCAGGGAACGGGGAGACCCAGTACTTC

v_gene: TRBV7-8
len: 16
abundance: -
j_gene: TRBJ2-6
d_gene: -
CDR3aa: CASSLSSRSGANVLTF
CDR3nt: TGTGCCAGCAGCTTGTCCTCCCGGTCGGGGGCCAACGTCCTGACTTTC

v_gene: TRBV4-2
len: 15
abundance: -
j_gene: TRBJ2-5
d_gene: TRBD2
CDR3aa: CASSPAGGLQETQYF
CDR3nt: TGTGCCAGCAGCCCAGCGGGAGGGCTCCAAGAGACCCAGTACTTC